The next 8 T cell receptor beta chains were all read from a single sample in a study of blood T cell repertoires in COVID-19 (dated by TCRdb to the early 2020s). Library construction relied on the immunoSEQ multiplex PCR assay. TCRdb provides this immuneACCESS table in a form limited to in-frame rearrangements. Some clones are lacking; in checked studies, under half of them reflect an unresolved V gene, and why the rest are absent is not known. The sample contains 330,000 or so clones, 89% of them found a single time. Over 3.5% of the sample is in the top ten clones. Source material: peripheral blood. The receptors shown here come from a woman aged 60-70 years with COVID-19, enrolled during active disease.

On this clone: The same CDR3 can be traced to other DNA sequences in this sample. This chain connects TRBV18 to TRBJ1-1, with D possibly matching TRBD1 (6 bases). From germline, CDR1 is KGHSH and CDR2 LQKENI. Between the trimmed V and J ends, which lost 5 bases and 0 bases, there was a span of 7 bases. This CDR3 has 13 residues. The CDR3 sequence: CASSGGMNTEAFF. The CDR3 nucleotides are TGTGCCAGCTCAGGGGGCATGAACACTGAAGCTTTCTTT. The whole variable domain, remainder taken from reference TRBV18 and TRBJ1-1, is NAGVMQNPRHLVRRRGQEARLRCSPMKGHSHVYWYRQLPEEGLKFMVYLQKENIIDESGMPKERFSAEFPKEGPSILRIQQVVRGDSAAYFCASSGGMNTEAFFGQGTRLTVV.

The genes are TRBV5-1 and TRBJ1-2; 8 bases are shared with TRBD1. Trimming cost V 4 bases and J 2 bases; bases outside gene matches: 7. Germline V lookup: CDR1 SGHRS, CDR2 YFSETQ. The CDR3 has 15 amino acids. The CDR3 loop reads CASSLPGTGNYGYTF. CDR3 DNA: TGCGCCAGCAGCCTACCCGGGACAGGCAACTATGGCTACACCTTC.

Concerning this clone itself: Other DNA sequences in the same sample also yield this CDR3. The chain is built from TRBV6-5 and TRBJ2-3, with TRBD1 as a possible D gene (5 bases). Germline V gene data show CDR1 as MNHEY and CDR2 as SVGAGI. The CDR3 runs 13 residues. V was trimmed by 2 bases and J by 3 bases, leaving 6 bases between them. CDR3 loop: CASSYPGTDTQYF. CDR3 DNA: TGTGCCAGCAGTTACCCAGGGACAGATACGCAGTATTTT.

The CDR3, as DNA: TGTGCCAGCACCGGGACAGAGTCGAACACCGGGGAGCTGTTTTTT. Its protein product is CASTGTESNTGELFF. This chain connects TRBV2 to TRBJ2-2; TRBD1 matches at 7 bases. The junction had 5 bases not matched to a gene; V was cut back by 7 bases and J by 0 bases. CDR3 length: 15 residues. Germline V gene lookup returns CDR1 SNHLY and CDR2 FYNNEI.

The chain links TRBV12-5 to TRBJ1-2; unclear D gene. The CDR3 is 15 amino acids. CDR1 is LGHNT, CDR2 FRNRAP, per germline. V was shortened by 1 base and J by 4 bases, with 13 bases between the two germline ends. Written as DNA, the CDR3 is TGTGCTAGTGGTTTGGACTCTCGAGGCCTCTATGGCTACACCTTC. Protein sequence: CASGLDSRGLYGYTF.

This clone was observed a single time. The chain couples TRBV6-1 to TRBJ2-1, with unresolved D. From germline, CDR1 is MNHNS and CDR2 SASEGT. The length of the CDR3 is 12 residues. Trimming removed 5 bases from V and 8 bases from J, with 10 bases in between. The CDR3 coding sequence is TGTGCCAGCAGTCCACACAGTGATGAGCAGTTCTTC. Amino acids: CASSPHSDEQFF.

With regard to this clone: The same CDR3 also results from other DNA sequences found in this sample. The chain carries TRBV9 and TRBJ2-5; TRBD1 aligns across 8 bases. The germline V gene encodes CDR1 SGDLS and CDR2 YYNGEE. This CDR3 has 15 amino acids. The J segment lost 5 bases and the V segment lost 0 bases, leaving 6 bases of the junction unmatched. CDR3 DNA sequence: TGTGCCAGCAGCGTAGTCGGACAGGGAACGGAGACCCAGTACTTC. Amino acids: CASSVVGQGTETQYF.

The chain links TRBV7-9 to TRBJ2-7, with D perhaps TRBD1 (6 bases). The CDR3 totals 15 residues. Germline-derived CDR1 and CDR2 are SEHNR and FQNEAQ (reference sequence). Trimming stripped 1 base from V and 3 bases from J, with 13 bases between. DNA of the CDR3: TGTGCCAGCAGCTTAGGGTGGGACACTAGCTACGAGCAGTACTTC. Protein sequence: CASSLGWDTSYEQYF.